One sample yielded the 8 T cell receptor beta chains listed below, sequenced in a study of blood T cell repertoires in COVID-19. Here immunoSEQ multiplex PCR was the method, and the copy in TCRdb shows in-frame clones only, minus some. Among 200,000 to 250,000 clones listed, 75% to 85% were seen once. Sample: PBMCs or T cells enriched from blood (not recorded which). The source is a man aged 40-49 years who had recovered from COVID-19.

The chain uses TRBV27 and TRBJ1-2; possible D gene TRBD1, 5 bases. The CDR3 is made up of 16 amino acids. Germline-derived CDR1 and CDR2 are MNHEY and SMNVEV (reference sequence). V was trimmed by 3 bases and J by 7 bases, leaving 21 bases between them. CDR3 sequence reads: CASSFAGVRPFSGYTF. The CDR3 coding sequence is TGTGCCAGCAGTTTTGCGGGGGTTCGTCCTTTTAGTGGCTACACCTTC.

The rearrangement links TRBV27 to TRBJ1-1, with 7 bases aligning to TRBD1. The V and J ends lost 3 bases and 5 bases, in that order; junction bases with no gene match: 6. Germline lookup yields CDR1 MNHEY and CDR2 SMNVEV (reference sequence). The CDR3 is 14 residues long. The CDR3 sequence: CASSFRDSGTEAFF. As DNA, the CDR3 is TGTGCCAGCAGTTTCAGGGACAGCGGAACTGAAGCTTTCTTT.

The chain carries TRBV10-3 and TRBJ2-7; 11 bases fit TRBD1. The CDR3 is made up of 14 amino acids. Per the germline V gene, CDR1 is ENHRY and CDR2 is SYGVKD. J lost 2 bases, V lost 10 bases, and 7 bases had no gene match. Here the CDR3 reads CATRTGQGAYEQYF. CDR3 DNA: TGTGCCACGAGGACGGGACAGGGGGCCTACGAGCAGTACTTC.

This clone came up a few times. V usage is TRBV19 and J usage is TRBJ1-5; a possible D gene is TRBD1 (5 bases). V was trimmed by 7 bases and J by 3 bases, leaving 22 bases between them. CDR1 LNHDA and CDR2 SQIVND come from the germline V gene (reference sequence). The CDR3 has 17 residues. The CDR3 spells CASTDGAGLVTNQPQHF. The CDR3 DNA follows: TGTGCCAGTACTGATGGGGCGGGGCTGGTTACCAATCAGCCCCAGCATTTT.

This chain uses TRBV6-5 with TRBJ1-2; 9 bases fit TRBD1. Germline lookup yields CDR1 MNHEY and CDR2 SVGAGI. Losses at the gene ends were 11 bases for V and 6 bases for J; bases not matched to a gene: 10. There are 13 residues in the CDR3. In DNA, the CDR3 is TGTGCCTCGACCACCGGGACAGGGCATGGCTACACCTTC. It codes for CASTTGTGHGYTF.

CDR3 in amino acids: CASSTVGAQVFSTEAFF. The DNA for the CDR3 is TGTGCCAGTAGTACCGTGGGGGCGCAGGTGTTTTCTACTGAAGCTTTCTTT. The chain combines TRBV19 with TRBJ1-1, with D tentatively TRBD1 (6 bases). Trimming left V 4 bases short and J 5 bases short, with 23 bases between. The length of the CDR3 is 17 residues. Germline V gives CDR1 LNHDA, CDR2 SQIVND (reference sequence).

The V and J genes are TRBV11-2 and TRBJ2-1, with 8 bases aligning to TRBD2. In germline, CDR1 is SGHAT, CDR2 FQNNGV. Germline trimming cut 4 bases from V and 4 bases from J; bases unmatched to any gene: 6. The length of the CDR3 is 15 residues. CDR3 DNA: TGTGCCAGCAGCTCAGGAGCGGGGGATTACAATGAGCAGTTCTTC. It is translated as CASSSGAGDYNEQFF.

This chain joins TRBV2 and TRBJ1-2, with 8 nucleotides matching TRBD1. Germline CDR1 and CDR2: SNHLY and FYNNEI. V was pared by 2 bases and J by 4 bases, with 0 bases of the junction left unmatched. The CDR3 has 13 amino acids. CDR3 coding DNA: TGTGCCAGCAGTGAACAGGGGGCCTATGGCTACACCTTC. This encodes CASSEQGAYGYTF.